The 20 T cell receptor beta chains below were found in one sample sequenced in a study of post-analysis software for immune sequencing data. These receptors' antigens are unknown. Study results and limitations: Patients used about five TRBV segments, including TRBV5-6, TRBV5-1 and TRBV20-1, more often than controls.

Presence of unique molecular identifiers characterized the TCR beta cDNA libraries. TCRdb called the PCR reads again in MiXCR, with one record for every CDR3 protein. This table holds about 820,000 distinct CDR3 sequences, around 53% found once. Sequenced: blood. The source is a girl aged 5-17 years with multiple sclerosis.

This clonotype has a handful of counts. This chain connects TRBV7-9 to TRBJ2-7, with 8 bases identical to TRBD1. The CDR3 is 15 amino acids. Germline V gene sequence: CDR1 SEHNR, CDR2 FQNEAQ (reference sequence). V lost 3 bases to trimming and J lost 6 bases; unmatched junction nucleotides: 10. CDR3 coding DNA: TGTGCCAGCAGCTTCCTAGGGACAGGAGAGAGCGAGCAGTACTTC. This translates into CASSFLGTGESEQYF.

V and J are TRBV13 and TRBJ2-1, with TRBD2 matching over 7 bases. J was trimmed by 9 bases and V by 7 bases; bases with no gene match: 9. The CDR3 is 13 amino acids. From germline, CDR1 is PRHDT and CDR2 FYEKMQ (reference sequence). The chain's CDR3 is CASTRLAGGEQFF. The CDR3 DNA reads TGTGCCAGCACCCGACTAGCTGGGGGTGAGCAGTTCTTC.

This clonotype appeared a few times. The CDR3 coding sequence is TGTGCCATCAGGGGTGGACAGCCCTCCTACGAGCAGTACTTC. Its protein is CAIRGGQPSYEQYF. The chain combines TRBV10-3 with TRBJ2-7; D might be TRBD1 (6 bases). CDR3 length: 14 amino acids. Germline assignment: CDR1 ENHRY and CDR2 SYGVKD. V lost 6 bases and J lost 0, with 12 bases in between.

The rearrangement links TRBV9 to TRBJ2-5, with 12 positions matching TRBD2. Germline values: CDR1 SGDLS, CDR2 YYNGEE. The CDR3 is 18 residues long. V was pared by 4 bases and J by 5 bases, with 15 bases of the junction left unmatched. CDR3 nucleotide sequence: TGTGCCAGCAGCCCCCACATCAAGACTAGCGGGGGTACGGAGACCCAGTACTTC. This sequence encodes CASSPHIKTSGGTETQYF.

V is TRBV29-1 and J is TRBJ2-1; 9 bases map to TRBD2. With 5 bases clipped from V and 13 bases from J, the junction kept 3 bases outside the gene matches. CDR3 length: 10 residues. Germline lookup yields CDR1 SQVTM and CDR2 ANQGSEA. The CDR3 sequence is CSVSGGPQFF. The CDR3, as DNA: TGCAGCGTTAGCGGGGGGCCCCAGTTCTTC.

This clonotype was picked up many times. J is TRBJ2-7 and V is TRBV5-1; no firm D call. Germline V gives CDR1 SGHRS, CDR2 YFSETQ. The CDR3 covers 14 residues. Between the trimmed V and J ends, which lost 0 bases and 6 bases, there was a span of 13 bases. CDR3 amino acids: CASSLASSPGEQYF. CDR3 nucleotide sequence: TGCGCCAGCAGCTTGGCCTCCTCGCCCGGCGAGCAGTACTTC.

This clonotype was seen many times. The chain joins TRBV29-1 to TRBJ2-7, with D possibly called TRBD1 or TRBD2 (5 bases each). Germline V gene sequence: CDR1 SQVTM, CDR2 ANQGSEA. The CDR3 is 15 amino acids. V was shortened by 5 bases and J by 0 bases, with 17 bases between the two germline ends. The CDR3 spells CSVRDHGGSSYEQYF. CDR3 in DNA: TGCAGCGTTAGGGACCACGGCGGTAGCTCCTACGAGCAGTACTTC.

The chain combines TRBV6-4 with TRBJ2-3, with 16 bases fitting TRBD2. CDR3 size: 18 residues. Germline V gene lookup returns CDR1 MRHNA and CDR2 SNTAGT. The J segment lost 5 bases and the V segment lost 5 bases, leaving 10 bases of the junction unmatched. In DNA form, the CDR3 reads TGTGCCAGCAGTCCTACCGGGACTAGCGGGGGGGCAGTAGATACGCAGTATTTT. The encoded protein is CASSPTGTSGGAVDTQYF.

This clonotype was observed a handful of times. The chain has TRBV15 and TRBJ2-1; tentatively, D is TRBD2 (5 bases). CDR1 and CDR2 from the germline V gene are LNHNV and YYDKDF (reference sequence). V was clipped by 0 bases and J by 8 bases, with 11 bases between them. This CDR3 is 14 amino acids long. The CDR3: CATSRDRVGDEQFF. CDR3 nucleotides: TGTGCCACCAGCAGAGATAGAGTCGGGGATGAGCAGTTCTTC.

The J gene is TRBJ2-7, the V gene TRBV5-1, with 9 bases fitting TRBD1. J gave up 6 bases and V 2 bases, and 12 bases lay outside the gene matches. This CDR3 is built from 16 residues. The germline CDR1 and CDR2 sequences are SGHRS and YFSETQ. CDR3 protein: CASSLTGTGYSPEQYF. The CDR3 DNA reads TGCGCCAGCAGCTTAACCGGGACAGGGTATTCCCCCGAGCAGTACTTC. Full variable domain (missing parts from reference TRBV5-1 and TRBJ2-7): KAGVTQTPRYLIKTRGQQVTLSCSPISGHRSVSWYQQTPGQGLQFLFEYFSETQRNKGNFPGRFSGRQFSNSRSEMNVSTLELGDSALYLCASSLTGTGYSPEQYFGPGTRLTVT.

V gene TRBV27 combines with J gene TRBJ2-6; D is unresolved. V lost 5 bases to trimming and J lost 0 bases, with 14 bases between them. The CDR3 runs 17 residues. Looked up from germline, CDR1 is MNHEY and CDR2 is SMNVEV (reference sequence). CDR3 coding DNA: TGTGCCAGCAGTATTGGGCAGACTCACTCTGGGGCCAACGTCCTGACTTTC. Protein: CASSIGQTHSGANVLTF.

Here the CDR3 DNA reads TGTGCCAGCAGCTTAGCCTTGTTGTGGCCGTACTATGGCTACACCTTC. As protein: CASSLALLWPYYGYTF. The V call is TRBV7-2, the J call TRBJ1-2; D remains unclear. The V end was cut by 0 bases, the J end by 3 bases, with 14 bases between. Germline CDR1 SGHTA, CDR2 FQGNSA. The CDR3 contains 16 residues.

The V call is TRBV20-1, the J call TRBJ2-1; possibly TRBD2 for D (6 bases). The germline V gene encodes CDR1 DFQATT and CDR2 SNEGSKA (reference sequence). The CDR3 runs 16 residues. The germline V and J ends were trimmed by 0 bases and 4 bases, with 16 bases remaining between them. The CDR3 DNA reads TGCAGTGCTAGAGATCACGGGCTAGCGCTTTACAATGAGCAGTTCTTC. Residues: CSARDHGLALYNEQFF.

This rearrangement joins TRBV20-1 to TRBJ1-1; the D is unclear. The CDR3 consists of 11 residues. Germline lookup yields CDR1 DFQATT and CDR2 SNEGSKA (reference sequence). CDR3 in DNA: TGCAGCCCGCAAACGAACACTGAAGCTTTCTTT. Protein product: CSPQTNTEAFF.

This chain links TRBV14 with TRBJ2-1, with 7 bases aligning to TRBD2. The CDR3 has 14 amino acids. Germline lookup yields CDR1 SGHDN and CDR2 FVKESK. V was pared by 4 bases and J by 9 bases, with 9 bases of the junction left unmatched. The CDR3 DNA sequence: TGTGCCAGCAGCCCCGGGACTAATTTAGTTGAGCAGTTCTTC. Translating gives CASSPGTNLVEQFF.

The chain combines TRBV11-3 with TRBJ2-1, with 7 bases matching TRBD1. The CDR3 covers 17 residues. Germline loops: CDR1 SGHNT, CDR2 YENEEA. Trimming at V came to 5 bases and at J to 0 bases, leaving 10 bases not matched to a gene. The DNA for the CDR3 is TGTGCCAGCAGCCCATGGGACAGCAGTAGCTCCTACAATGAGCAGTTCTTC. Translated, it gives CASSPWDSSSSYNEQFF. Filled out from reference TRBV11-3 and TRBJ2-1, the complete variable domain reads EAGVVQSPRYKIIEKKQPVAFWCNPISGHNTLYWYLQNLGQGPELLIRYENEEAVDDSQLPKDRFSAERLKGVDSTLKIQPAELGDSAVYLCASSPWDSSSSYNEQFFGPGTRLTVL.

This chain joins TRBV15 and TRBJ2-3; 7 nucleotides align to TRBD1. The CDR3 spans 16 residues. The junction had 6 bases not matched to a gene; V was cut back by 1 base and J by 2 bases. CDR1 is LNHNV and CDR2 is YYDKDF in the germline V gene (reference sequence). The CDR3, as DNA: TGTGCCACCAGCAGAGGACAGGGCAGGTCCACAGATACGCAGTATTTT. As protein: CATSRGQGRSTDTQYF.

V gene TRBV19 combines with J gene TRBJ2-1, with TRBD2 as a possible D gene (6 bases). The CDR3 covers 12 residues. Looked up from germline, CDR1 is LNHDA and CDR2 is SQIVND (reference sequence). V was clipped by 4 bases and J by 10 bases, with 11 bases between them. The CDR3 DNA reads as TGTGCCAGTAGTACCGGGAGCAGCGAGCAGTTCTTC. Translation gives CASSTGSSEQFF.

This chain uses TRBV5-1 with TRBJ1-2, with D perhaps TRBD1 (5 bases). Germline CDR1 and CDR2: SGHRS and YFSETQ. Trimming left V 0 bases short and J 4 bases short, with 13 bases between. This CDR3 is built from 15 residues. The CDR3 DNA is TGCGCCAGCAGCTTGGGGGAGGGGAGCGGCTATGGCTACACCTTC. The encoded protein is CASSLGEGSGYGYTF. The full variable domain, in which reference TRBV5-1 and TRBJ1-2 provide the parts outside the CDR3, is KAGVTQTPRYLIKTRGQQVTLSCSPISGHRSVSWYQQTPGQGLQFLFEYFSETQRNKGNFPGRFSGRQFSNSRSEMNVSTLELGDSALYLCASSLGEGSGYGYTFGSGTRLTVV.

This chain joins TRBV20-1 and TRBJ1-2, with TRBD1 as a possible D gene (6 bases). The V gene's germline CDR1 is DFQATT and CDR2 SNEGSKA (reference sequence). CDR3 length: 15 residues. Between the trimmed V and J ends, which lost 6 bases and 1 base, there was a span of 18 bases. This chain's CDR3 is CSAQTGATINYGYTF. DNA of the CDR3: TGCAGTGCCCAGACAGGTGCGACGATTAACTATGGCTACACCTTC.